This TCR beta chain was obtained from a study of Ad26.COV2.S vaccination and SARS-CoV-2 variants. V was shortened by 7 bases and J by 2 bases, with 9 bases between the two germline ends. From germline, CDR1 is LNHDA and CDR2 SQIVND (reference sequence). CDR3 length: 12 amino acids. The table lists this clone with a few counts. The treatment was: roughly 20 received Ad26.COV2.S at low or high dose, single or two shots; roughly five received placebo; per-sample allocation not given. The study sampled participants on day 63 after the first vaccine or placebo injection. The repertoire was sequenced with immunoSEQ multiplex PCR; TCRdb's copy has only in-frame clones and lacks some. The sample carries 200,000 to 250,000 clones, around 87% recorded once.

The clonotype originates from a person aged 18 to 65 who received the Ad26.COV2.S COVID-19 vaccine or a placebo. This rearrangement joins TRBV19 to TRBJ2-7, with D possibly called TRBD1 or TRBD2 (5 bases each). Sequencing used peripheral blood, obtained in a trial of Ad26.COV2.S vaccine versus placebo. The CDR3 here is CASKGRTYEQYF. The CDR3 nucleotides read TGTGCCAGTAAGGGACGTACCTACGAGCAGTACTTC.